The 17 T cell receptor beta chains listed next were all sequenced from one sample in a study of technical replicates of blood from several donors. TCRdb keeps only in-frame clones here, not all; method: immunoSEQ multiplex PCR. The data contain tens of thousands of clones, approximately 94% of them singletons. Sequenced input: T cells isolated from PBMCs. The source is a human donor in good health.

The genes are TRBV25-1 and TRBJ1-4; D is perhaps TRBD1 (5 bases). Trimming stripped 6 bases from V and 5 bases from J, with 16 bases between. The CDR3 totals 15 residues. Germline V gives CDR1 MGHDK, CDR2 SYGVNS. The CDR3 region is CASSALTDSNEKLFF. CDR3 coding DNA: TGTGCCAGCAGCGCGTTGACAGATTCAAATGAAAAACTGTTTTTT.

This clone showed up just a few times. The gene calls are TRBV9 and TRBJ1-2; 8 bases fit TRBD1. Germline CDR1 and CDR2: SGDLS and YYNGEE. V lost 0 bases and J lost 4; bases outside the gene matches: 2. The CDR3 is made up of 14 amino acids. The CDR3 loop is CASSVDGTGYGYTF. The CDR3 DNA reads TGTGCCAGCAGCGTAGACGGGACAGGCTATGGCTACACCTTC.

The J gene is TRBJ2-6, the V gene TRBV2, with D uncertain. V was trimmed by 5 bases and J by 0 bases, leaving 14 bases between them. The CDR3 totals 17 residues. The germline gives CDR1 SNHLY, CDR2 FYNNEI. CDR3 in amino acids: CASSRFQSSSGANVLTF. The CDR3 coding sequence is TGTGCCAGCAGTCGCTTCCAAAGTAGCTCTGGGGCCAACGTCCTGACTTTC.

V is TRBV19 and J is TRBJ2-2, with 7 bases fitting TRBD1. The CDR3 loop spans 14 amino acids. V shed 5 bases and J 2 bases; nucleotides not matched to a gene: 2. Germline CDR1 and CDR2: LNHDA and SQIVND (reference sequence). The CDR3 sequence: CASSAGGNTGELFF. CDR3 nucleotides: TGTGCCAGTAGTGCAGGGGGTAACACCGGGGAGCTGTTTTTT.

The chain uses TRBV10-3 and TRBJ2-7, with 9 positions matching TRBD1. Germline values: CDR1 ENHRY, CDR2 SYGVKD. J lost 3 bases, V lost 10 bases, and 4 bases had no gene match. This CDR3 contains 12 residues. The CDR3 DNA is TGTGCCACCGGACAGGGGTACTACGAGCAGTACTTC. The encoded protein is CATGQGYYEQYF.

This sequence joins TRBV9 and TRBJ1-4, with 8 bases aligning to TRBD1. CDR3 length: 14 amino acids. In germline, CDR1 is SGDLS, CDR2 YYNGEE. V lost 0 bases and J lost 7; bases outside the gene matches: 2. CDR3 DNA sequence: TGTGCCAGCAGCGTAGGAGACAGGGGTGAAAAACTGTTTTTT. This codes for CASSVGDRGEKLFF.

This clone was seen once. The chain has TRBV30 and TRBJ2-7, with TRBD1 identical over 7 bases. V lost 2 bases, J lost 6 bases, and 13 bases stayed unmatched. CDR1 and CDR2 from the germline V gene are GTSNPN and SVGIG (reference sequence). This CDR3 contains 15 residues. CDR3 protein: CAWSLGKGAFGEQYF. The CDR3 nucleotides read TGTGCCTGGAGTCTAGGTAAGGGGGCGTTTGGCGAGCAGTACTTC. The variable domain in full, completed from reference TRBV30 and TRBJ2-7, reads SQTIHQWPATLVQPVGSPLSLECTVEGTSNPNLYWYRQAAGRGLQLLFYSVGIGQISSEVPQNLSASRPQDRQFILSSKKLLLSDSGFYLCAWSLGKGAFGEQYFGPGTRLTVT.

In its sample, this clone was seen a few times. The chain carries TRBV7-3 and TRBJ2-1; maybe TRBD2 (6 bases). V gave up 0 bases and J gave up 2 bases, with 11 bases separating them. The length of the CDR3 is 16 residues. The germline V gene has CDR1 SGHTA and CDR2 FQGTGA. The CDR3 DNA reads TGTGCCAGCAGCTTAACTCCGGTAGCGGCCTACAATGAGCAGTTCTTC. Its protein is CASSLTPVAAYNEQFF.

The genes are TRBV18 and TRBJ1-5; no clear D. This CDR3 has 12 amino acids. Per the germline V gene, CDR1 is KGHSH and CDR2 is LQKENI. Trimming cost V 3 bases and J 7 bases, with 7 bases left between them. CDR3 bases: TGTGCCAGCTCACCCATTGGCCAGCCCCAGCATTTT. Its protein product is CASSPIGQPQHF.

The CDR3 is CASSGSQGAYGNTIYF. CDR3 nucleotide sequence: TGTGCCAGCAGCGGCTCTCAGGGGGCATATGGAAACACCATATATTTT. The chain carries TRBV9 and TRBJ1-3; TRBD1 aligns across 8 bases. In germline, CDR1 is SGDLS, CDR2 YYNGEE. The trim removed 3 bases at V and 3 bases at J, leaving 8 bases unmatched. The CDR3 spans 16 residues.

The CDR3 nucleotides read TGTGCCAGCAGTTCCCCATTTATCGTCGCTGGACTAGCGGGAGGGGAAAGCACAGATACGCAGTATTTT. Its protein is CASSSPFIVAGLAGGESTDTQYF. J is TRBJ2-3 and V is TRBV28; 15 positions match TRBD2. V was clipped by 4 bases and J by 0 bases; unmatched bases: 20. The CDR3 contains 23 residues. CDR1 MDHEN and CDR2 SYDVKM come from the germline V gene. Variable domain in full (rest from reference TRBV28 and TRBJ2-3): DVKVTQSSRYLVKRTGEKVFLECVQDMDHENMFWYRQDPGLGLRLIYFSYDVKMKEKGDIPEGYSVSREKKERFSLILESASTNQTSMYLCASSSPFIVAGLAGGESTDTQYFGPGTRLTVL.

The chain couples TRBV15 to TRBJ2-3; D is perhaps TRBD2 (6 bases). This CDR3 region has 16 residues. Per the germline V gene, CDR1 is LNHNV and CDR2 is YYDKDF (reference sequence). V lost 0 bases and J 4 bases, leaving 14 bases between the germline ends. CDR3: CATSRDGDSSPDTQYF. The CDR3 region has the DNA TGTGCCACCAGCAGAGATGGGGACTCGTCTCCAGATACGCAGTATTTT.

The V call is TRBV7-6, the J call TRBJ2-5, with TRBD1 matching 8 bases. In germline, CDR1 is SGHVS, CDR2 FNYEAQ. V lost 7 bases to trimming and J lost 5 bases; unmatched junction nucleotides: 15. The CDR3 has 16 amino acids. CDR3 in DNA: TGTGCCAGCACCAGTAGATGGACAGGGAGCACGGAGACCCAGTACTTC. Translation: CASTSRWTGSTETQYF.

This chain links TRBV5-1 with TRBJ2-5; 7 nucleotides line up with TRBD2. CDR1 and CDR2 (germline): SGHRS, YFSETQ. The CDR3 is 15 amino acids. Trimming at V came to 4 bases and at J to 4 bases, leaving 10 bases not matched to a gene. Here the CDR3 reads CASSTYGTTGETQYF. The CDR3 nucleotides are TGCGCCAGCAGCACTTACGGGACTACGGGAGAGACCCAGTACTTC.

The rearrangement links TRBV5-1 to TRBJ2-2, with a weak D call TRBD1 (5 bases). Germline loops: CDR1 SGHRS, CDR2 YFSETQ. The CDR3 is 13 residues long. With 2 bases removed from V and 6 bases from J, the gap between germline ends came to 8 bases. CDR3 DNA sequence: TGCGCCAGCAGCTTTTCAGGGCCCGGGGAGCTGTTTTTT. This codes for CASSFSGPGELFF.

The V call is TRBV7-6, the J call TRBJ1-5; 7 nucleotides align to TRBD1. CDR1 and CDR2 (germline): SGHVS, FNYEAQ. J lost 5 bases, V lost 1 base, and 5 bases had no gene match. There are 15 residues in the CDR3. CDR3 loop: CASSLDGDRDQPQHF. The CDR3 nucleotides are TGTGCCAGCAGCTTAGATGGCGACAGGGATCAGCCCCAGCATTTT.

The chain has TRBV11-2 and TRBJ1-1, with a tentative D call TRBD1 (5 bases). The germline V and J ends were trimmed by 5 bases and 3 bases, with 13 bases remaining between them. This CDR3 is built from 14 residues. CDR1 and CDR2 (germline): SGHAT, FQNNGV. CDR3 bases: TGTGCCAGCAGCGGGAGGGACCAGTACACTGAAGCTTTCTTT. Translating gives CASSGRDQYTEAFF.